These 14 T cell receptor beta chains were all obtained from the same sample, sequenced in a study of identical twins. Via MiXCR, TCRdb re-called the 5' RACE reads, giving one row per CDR3 protein. The sample consists of about 500,000 distinct CDR3 sequences, roughly 13% of them appearing once. These data were also filed under a second study, of yellow fever vaccine responses in identical twins.

Sequences were obtained from CD4+ T cells sorted from blood. These receptors came from a young woman in good health.

The J gene is TRBJ2-5, the V gene TRBV28; 9 bases map to TRBD1. The CDR3 totals 16 residues. V lost 3 bases to trimming and J lost 5 bases; unmatched junction nucleotides: 10. Germline loops: CDR1 MDHEN, CDR2 SYDVKM. The CDR3 nucleotides read TGTGCCAGCAGTTTTTTGGGACAGGGTGGAGGGGAGACCCAGTACTTC. Amino acid sequence: CASSFLGQGGGETQYF.

The chain employs TRBV21-1 and TRBJ2-6. TRBV21-1 is tagged as a pseudogene. This CDR3 comprises 13 residues. The CDR3 DNA is TGTGCCAGCAGCAAGGTTCTCCCCAACGTCCTGACTTTC. Residues: CASSKVLPNVLTF.

The chain has TRBV14 and TRBJ2-2; D could derive from TRBD1 or TRBD2 (6 bases each). This CDR3 has 16 amino acids. Germline-derived CDR1 and CDR2 are SGHDN and FVKESK. Deletions cut 5 bases from V and 9 bases from J, with 22 bases between. In DNA form, the CDR3 reads TGTGCCAGCAGCAGCGATCCCCGGGGGCGCGCGAGGGAGCTGTTTTTT. Its translation is CASSSDPRGRARELFF.

This clonotype was counted a single time. The chain recombines TRBV7-2 with TRBJ2-3, with D perhaps matching TRBD1 or TRBD2 (5 bases each). Trimming took 5 bases from V and 12 from J, leaving 15 bases between them. The CDR3 consists of 12 residues. Germline CDR1 is SGHTA and CDR2 is FQGNSA. Written as DNA, the CDR3 is TGTGCCAGCAGCCCTGGGGGATTAAAACAGTATTTT. This translates into CASSPGGLKQYF.

J is TRBJ1-1 and V is TRBV7-9; 7 nucleotides agree with TRBD1. The CDR3 extends over 16 amino acids. Germline CDR1 and CDR2: SEHNR and FQNEAQ (reference sequence). V shed 5 bases and J 0 bases; nucleotides not matched to a gene: 9. The CDR3 protein is CASSPSGGQMNTEAFF. The CDR3 region has the DNA TGTGCCAGCAGCCCTTCGGGGGGACAGATGAACACTGAAGCTTTCTTT.

There are a few counts of this clonotype. The rearrangement joins TRBV20-1 to TRBJ2-1, with 7 bases lining up with TRBD2. Per germline, CDR1 DFQATT and CDR2 SNEGSKA (reference sequence). V was pared by 3 bases and J by 9 bases, with 17 bases of the junction left unmatched. This CDR3 is built from 16 residues. In DNA form, the CDR3 reads TGCAGTGCTAGGGACACGGGACTACGCAGAGGTGGTGAGCAGTTCTTC. It translates to CSARDTGLRRGGEQFF.

The chain links TRBV4-3 to TRBJ1-2, with 7 bases fitting TRBD1. The germline V gene encodes CDR1 LGHNA and CDR2 YSLEER. The CDR3 has 16 amino acids. With V trimmed by 4 bases and J by 0 bases, 8 bases remained unmatched. The CDR3 is CASSLRDSATNYGYTF. The CDR3 region has the DNA TGCGCCAGCAGCCTCCGGGACAGCGCTACTAACTATGGCTACACCTTC.

Written as DNA, the CDR3 is TGCGCCAGCAGCCCCGGAGGAGACGGAGCTACTGAGTTCTTC. Protein sequence: CASSPGGDGATEFF. The rearrangement links TRBV5-1 to TRBJ2-1; TRBD2 is a possible D gene (5 bases). The CDR3 contains 14 residues. The V end lost 4 bases, the J end lost 14 bases, and 22 bases lay between the germline ends. CDR1 and CDR2 (germline): SGHRS, YFSETQ.

The V and J genes are TRBV18 and TRBJ2-7; TRBD1 matches at 7 bases. CDR3 length equals 15 residues. From germline, CDR1 is KGHSH and CDR2 LQKENI. V gave up 3 bases and J gave up 4 bases; unmatched junction bases: 9. The CDR3 DNA reads as TGTGCCAGCTCACCTCTCTCGGGACAGCTATACGAGCAGTACTTC. Encoded protein: CASSPLSGQLYEQYF.

There are a few counts of this clonotype. The genes are TRBV6-1 and TRBJ1-2; possible D gene TRBD1, 6 bases. Germline values: CDR1 MNHNS, CDR2 SASEGT. Deletions cut 2 bases from V and 8 bases from J, with 21 bases between. There are 16 residues in the CDR3. The CDR3, as DNA: TGTGCCAGCAGTGAATTGGGCAGGGGAGGCTTGGAAGGCTACACCTTC. Its protein product is CASSELGRGGLEGYTF.

This clonotype was found many times. The gene calls are TRBV2 and TRBJ2-2, with D perhaps TRBD2 (6 bases). This CDR3 region has 15 residues. Germline-derived CDR1 and CDR2 are SNHLY and FYNNEI. Trimming took 7 bases from V and 1 from J, leaving 13 bases between them. This CDR3 is CASIRAGMNTGELFF. In DNA, the CDR3 is TGTGCCAGCATCCGGGCGGGGATGAACACCGGGGAGCTGTTTTTT.

The table lists this clonotype with a count of one. The chain is built from TRBV25-1 and TRBJ2-7, with TRBD1 matching over 9 bases. CDR1 is MGHDK and CDR2 is SYGVNS in the germline V gene. The CDR3 is made up of 14 amino acids. V shed 4 bases and J 7 bases; nucleotides not matched to a gene: 8. This CDR3 reads CASSVRQGVGEQYF. CDR3 sequence (DNA): TGTGCCAGCAGTGTTCGACAGGGGGTGGGTGAGCAGTACTTC.

The rearrangement joins TRBV20-1 to TRBJ2-5, with D hard to call. Deletions cut 2 bases from V and 4 bases from J, with 8 bases between. Germline V gives CDR1 DFQATT, CDR2 SNEGSKA (reference sequence). The CDR3 covers 12 residues. CDR3 bases: TGCAGTGCTAGAAATCGAGGAGAGACCCAGTACTTC. Translation gives CSARNRGETQYF.

This clonotype was picked up many times. The chain links TRBV5-1 to TRBJ2-7, with 8 bases identical to TRBD2. The CDR3 consists of 13 residues. Germline V CDR1 and CDR2: SGHRS, YFSETQ. V shed 3 bases, J shed 5 bases, and the junction held 4 bases outside the gene matches. This chain's CDR3 is CASSSGGDNEQYF. As DNA, the CDR3 is TGCGCCAGCAGCTCGGGGGGGGACAACGAGCAGTACTTC.